The 25 T cell receptor beta chains reported below all come from one sample, sequenced in a study of radiotherapy plus CTLA-4 blockade in lung cancer. Some clones are missing from TCRdb's copy, which holds only in-frame ones; the method was immunoSEQ multiplex PCR. The sample comprises tens of thousands of clones, around 75% of which are singletons, and 8.5% to 9% rests with the top ten. Sequencing was performed on peripheral blood, taken from a patient treated with radiotherapy plus ipilimumab. The receptors shown here come from a human donor with non-small cell lung cancer who had a complete response to radiotherapy plus ipilimumab.

The rearrangement joins TRBV7-6 to TRBJ1-2; 9 bases align to TRBD1. The CDR3 sequence is 17 residues long. Germline loops: CDR1 SGHVS, CDR2 FNYEAQ. V lost 5 bases and J lost 6; bases outside the gene matches: 16. CDR3 residues: CASSALGQGTGFDGYTF. The CDR3 nucleotides read TGTGCCAGCAGCGCCCTGGGACAGGGCACAGGTTTCGATGGCTACACCTTC.

The chain joins TRBV6-5 to TRBJ1-5; weak D call: TRBD1 (5 bases). V was cut by 6 bases and J by 0 bases, with 12 bases left in between. In germline, CDR1 is MNHEY, CDR2 SVGAGI. There are 15 residues in the CDR3. DNA for the CDR3: TGTGCCAGCAGCGAGACAGTTTCTAGCAATCAGCCCCAGCATTTT. This translates into CASSETVSSNQPQHF.

This clone is a singleton in its sample. The rearrangement uses TRBV6-5 and TRBJ2-3, with TRBD1 identical over 7 bases. V was clipped by 0 bases and J by 3 bases; unmatched bases: 3. CDR1 and CDR2 (germline): MNHEY, SVGAGI. CDR3 length: 15 residues. The DNA of the CDR3 is TGTGCCAGCAGTTACTCTCCAGGGGGTACAGATACGCAGTATTTT. Protein sequence: CASSYSPGGTDTQYF.

This sequence joins TRBV7-9 and TRBJ2-2; 7 bases line up with TRBD2. The trim removed 5 bases at V and 0 bases at J, leaving 9 bases unmatched. Germline V lookup: CDR1 SEHNR, CDR2 FQNEAQ (reference sequence). This CDR3 has 17 amino acids. Here the CDR3 DNA reads TGTGCCAGCAGCCCCTCCGGGGGGATCGCGAACACCGGGGAGCTGTTTTTT. Amino acid sequence: CASSPSGGIANTGELFF.

The rearrangement uses TRBV19 and TRBJ1-5; tentatively, D is TRBD1 (5 bases). There are 16 residues in the CDR3. CDR1 is LNHDA and CDR2 is SQIVND in the germline V gene (reference sequence). Trimming shortened V by 7 bases and J by 0 bases, and 16 bases separated the two germline ends. This chain's CDR3 is CASNPRAVYSNQPQHF. CDR3 coding DNA: TGTGCCAGTAACCCCAGGGCCGTTTATAGCAATCAGCCCCAGCATTTT.

This clone was observed a single time. V gene TRBV27 combines with J gene TRBJ1-5, with TRBD1 identical over 7 bases. This CDR3 has 16 amino acids. The germline gives CDR1 MNHEY, CDR2 SMNVEV (reference sequence). V lost 6 bases to trimming and J lost 0 bases; unmatched junction nucleotides: 8. The CDR3 DNA follows: TGTGCCAGCAGATACCTCGGACAGGCTAGCAATCAGCCCCAGCATTTT. Translating gives CASRYLGQASNQPQHF.

The rearrangement uses TRBV27 and TRBJ2-1; tentatively, D is TRBD2 (5 bases). The germline V gene encodes CDR1 MNHEY and CDR2 SMNVEV (reference sequence). The CDR3 is 14 residues long. Trimming took 6 bases from V and 5 from J, leaving 14 bases between them. CDR3 DNA sequence: TGTGCCAGCAGATTCCGACCCGGGGACAATGAGCAGTTCTTC. Amino acids: CASRFRPGDNEQFF.

The chain joins TRBV11-3 to TRBJ2-1; 12 nucleotides agree with TRBD2. The length of the CDR3 is 13 residues. Germline V gene sequence: CDR1 SGHNT, CDR2 YENEEA. Losses at the gene ends were 4 bases for V and 15 bases for J; bases not matched to a gene: 7. CDR3 region: CASSSGLAGLWFF. The CDR3 DNA follows: TGTGCCAGCAGCTCGGGACTAGCGGGCTTATGGTTCTTC.

The rearrangement joins TRBV6-1 to TRBJ1-6; D might be TRBD1 (5 bases). CDR3 length: 14 residues. CDR1 and CDR2 (germline): MNHNS, SASEGT. V dropped 4 bases and J dropped 4 bases, with 8 bases sitting between them. CDR3 nucleotides: TGTGCCAGCAGTGCAGGGATGTATAATTCACCCCTCCACTTT. Protein product: CASSAGMYNSPLHF.

The CDR3 here is CASSWDGGTEAFF. DNA for the CDR3: TGTGCCAGCAGCTGGGACGGAGGGACTGAAGCTTTCTTT. The chain recombines TRBV5-5 with TRBJ1-1; tentatively, D is TRBD1 (5 bases). The CDR3 has 13 amino acids. The germline V gene encodes CDR1 SGHKS and CDR2 YYEKEE (reference sequence). Deletions cut 3 bases from V and 5 bases from J, with 11 bases between. The whole variable domain, remainder taken from reference TRBV5-5 and TRBJ1-1, is DAGVTQSPTHLIKTRGQQVTLRCSPISGHKSVSWYQQVLGQGPQFIFQYYEKEERGRGNFPDRFSARQFPNYSSELNVNALLLGDSALYLCASSWDGGTEAFFGQGTRLTVV.

The gene calls are TRBV6-1 and TRBJ1-1, with D possibly matching TRBD1 (6 bases). The CDR3 sequence is 13 residues long. The V end lost 8 bases, the J end lost 1 base, and 11 bases lay between the germline ends. The V gene's germline CDR1 is MNHNS and CDR2 SASEGT. CDR3 DNA: TGTGCCAGCCTCGGACAGCAGAACACTGAAGCTTTCTTT. Residues: CASLGQQNTEAFF.

The genes are TRBV6-5 and TRBJ1-1, with D perhaps TRBD1 (5 bases). The length of the CDR3 is 13 residues. Between the trimmed V and J ends, which lost 0 bases and 10 bases, there was a span of 12 bases. Per germline, CDR1 MNHEY and CDR2 SVGAGI. Written as DNA, the CDR3 is TGTGCCAGCAGTTACTCGGCCAGAACAGGAGCTTTCTTT. As protein: CASSYSARTGAFF.

The rearrangement uses TRBV9 and TRBJ2-1; D possibly corresponds to TRBD1 (5 bases). Germline CDR1 is SGDLS and CDR2 is YYNGEE. The CDR3 length is 15 residues. Trimming took off 0 bases at V and 3 bases at J, with 10 bases between the two ends. For the CDR3, the DNA is TGTGCCAGCAGCGTAGAAGGGGCTAACTACAATGAGCAGTTCTTC. Protein product: CASSVEGANYNEQFF.

In its sample, this clone was seen once. This chain uses TRBV4-1 with TRBJ1-2, with D unresolved. The V gene lost 0 bases and the J gene lost 5 bases, with 10 bases spanning the gap. Germline V gene sequence: CDR1 MGHRA, CDR2 YSYEKL. The CDR3 extends over 14 amino acids. CDR3 sequence reads: CASSQDTTEYGYTF. The CDR3 nucleotides are TGCGCCAGCAGCCAAGATACAACGGAGTATGGCTACACCTTC.

V usage is TRBV7-9 and J usage is TRBJ2-5, with a tentative D call TRBD2 (6 bases). Between the trimmed V and J ends, which lost 4 bases and 5 bases, there was a span of 8 bases. The CDR3 contains 12 residues. Germline V gene sequence: CDR1 SEHNR, CDR2 FQNEAQ (reference sequence). CDR3 protein: CASSSGGETQYF. CDR3 DNA: TGTGCCAGCAGCTCTGGGGGGGAGACCCAGTACTTC.

This clone was observed once. CDR3 in DNA: TGTGCCAGCTCACCTGGGGCCCCCTCCGTCGAGACCCAGTACTTC. Protein sequence: CASSPGAPSVETQYF. This rearrangement joins TRBV18 to TRBJ2-5; a weak D match, TRBD1 (5 bases). The CDR3 runs 15 residues. Per the germline V gene, CDR1 is KGHSH and CDR2 is LQKENI. The V end lost 3 bases, the J end lost 5 bases, and 16 bases lay between the germline ends.

The chain links TRBV4-1 to TRBJ2-3, with 13 bases lining up with TRBD2. Germline CDR1 and CDR2: MGHRA and YSYEKL. The V segment lost 3 bases and the J segment 6 bases; nucleotides outside the gene matches: 6. The CDR3 length is 16 residues. CDR3 sequence: CASSQATSGRSDTQYF. As DNA, the CDR3 is TGCGCCAGCAGCCAGGCGACTAGCGGGAGGTCGGATACGCAGTATTTT.

The chain carries TRBV15 and TRBJ1-1; D is undetermined. V dropped 6 bases and J dropped 1 base, with 12 bases sitting between them. Germline CDR1 reads LNHNV; CDR2 reads YYDKDF (reference sequence). This CDR3 spans 14 amino acids. The CDR3 region has the DNA TGTGCCACCAGGAGGGAGAGGACGAACACTGAAGCTTTCTTT. Amino acid sequence: CATRRERTNTEAFF. Together with reference TRBV15 and TRBJ1-1, the CDR3 gives the full variable domain: DAMVIQNPRYQVTQFGKPVTLSCSQTLNHNVMYWYQQKSSQAPKLLFHYYDKDFNNEADTPDNFQSRRPNTSFCFLDIRSPGLGDTAMYLCATRRERTNTEAFFGQGTRLTVV.

The V call is TRBV9, the J call TRBJ2-5, with 7 nucleotides matching TRBD1. This CDR3 has 17 amino acids. Germline-derived CDR1 and CDR2 are SGDLS and YYNGEE. The V segment lost 3 bases and the J segment 5 bases; nucleotides outside the gene matches: 16. CDR3 in amino acids: CASSGGGGGRGWETQYF. The CDR3 DNA reads as TGTGCCAGCAGCGGAGGGGGCGGTGGCAGGGGGTGGGAGACCCAGTACTTC.

The chain joins TRBV19 to TRBJ2-2; TRBD1 aligns across 7 bases. The CDR3 length is 15 residues. J gave up 0 bases and V 4 bases, and 2 bases lay outside the gene matches. Germline CDR1 is LNHDA and CDR2 is SQIVND (reference sequence). The CDR3 loop is CASSKGTANTGELFF. The CDR3 DNA sequence: TGTGCCAGTAGTAAAGGGACAGCGAACACCGGGGAGCTGTTTTTT.

The V and J genes are TRBV5-1 and TRBJ2-1, with 9 bases identical to TRBD2. The trim removed 0 bases at V and 4 bases at J, leaving 2 bases unmatched. The germline gives CDR1 SGHRS, CDR2 YFSETQ. This CDR3 comprises 15 residues. The CDR3 region has the DNA TGCGCCAGCAGCTTGGGGACTAGCGAGTACAATGAGCAGTTCTTC. Its translation: CASSLGTSEYNEQFF.

J is TRBJ2-1 and V is TRBV29-1; 9 positions match TRBD1. Germline V lookup: CDR1 SQVTM, CDR2 ANQGSEA. This CDR3 is 13 amino acids long. Unmatched junction bases numbered 3, after V lost 1 base and J lost 8 bases. CDR3 amino acids: CSVEGDRVDEQFF. The CDR3, as DNA: TGCAGCGTTGAAGGGGACAGGGTTGATGAGCAGTTCTTC.

The chain combines TRBV18 with TRBJ1-3; D is uncertain. Germline V lookup: CDR1 KGHSH, CDR2 LQKENI. The CDR3 contains 12 residues. V dropped 3 bases and J dropped 4 bases, with 4 bases sitting between them. The CDR3 loop is CASSPQGNTIYF. CDR3 nucleotide sequence: TGTGCCAGCTCACCTCAGGGAAACACCATATATTTT.

The chain has TRBV6-6 and TRBJ1-4; 11 positions agree with TRBD1. Germline-derived CDR1 and CDR2 are MNHNY and SVGAGI (reference sequence). The ends lost 4 bases at V and 13 bases at J; junction bases unmatched: 14. The CDR3 sequence is 16 residues long. The CDR3 sequence: CASSLSKGQGASLLFF. CDR3 in DNA: TGTGCCAGCAGTTTATCAAAAGGACAGGGGGCGTCTCTACTGTTTTTT.

The chain joins TRBV6-5 to TRBJ2-3; maybe TRBD2 (5 bases). The V and J ends lost 0 bases and 6 bases respectively, with 13 bases between them. Germline V gene sequence: CDR1 MNHEY, CDR2 SVGAGI. This CDR3 comprises 15 residues. This CDR3 is CASSYSRREWDTQYF. The CDR3 nucleotides read TGTGCCAGCAGTTACTCACGACGGGAATGGGATACGCAGTATTTT.